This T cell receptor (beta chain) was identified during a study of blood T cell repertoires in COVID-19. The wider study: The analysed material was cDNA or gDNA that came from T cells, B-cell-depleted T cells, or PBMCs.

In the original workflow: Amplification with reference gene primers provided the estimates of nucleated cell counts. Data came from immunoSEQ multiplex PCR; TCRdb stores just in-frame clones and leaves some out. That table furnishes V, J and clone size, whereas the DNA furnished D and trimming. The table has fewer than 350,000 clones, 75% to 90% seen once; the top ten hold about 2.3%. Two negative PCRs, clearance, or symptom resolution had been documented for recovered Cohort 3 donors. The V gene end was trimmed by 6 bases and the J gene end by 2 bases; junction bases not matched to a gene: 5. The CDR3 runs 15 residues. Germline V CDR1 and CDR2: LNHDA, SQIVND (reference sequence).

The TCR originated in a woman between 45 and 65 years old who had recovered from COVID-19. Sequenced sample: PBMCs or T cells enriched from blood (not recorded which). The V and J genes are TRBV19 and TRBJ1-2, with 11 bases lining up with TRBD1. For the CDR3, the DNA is TGTGCCAGTAGGCCGGGGGACAGGGGGAACTATGGCTACACCTTC. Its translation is CASRPGDRGNYGYTF.